This TCR beta chain was obtained from a study of blood T cell repertoires in COVID-19. V gave up 5 bases and J gave up 6 bases, with 13 bases separating them. Germline V gene sequence: CDR1 KGHSH, CDR2 LQKENI. The CDR3 is 14 amino acids. Generated by immunoSEQ multiplex PCR, the TCRdb table keeps only in-frame clones and is missing some. The sample includes 250,000 or so clones, roughly 84% of them seen just once. Material: peripheral blood. The TCR was taken from a woman aged 40 to 50 who had recovered from COVID-19. V and J are TRBV18 and TRBJ2-2; D is possibly TRBD2 (5 bases). This CDR3 is CASSSGGLAGELFF. CDR3 sequence (DNA): TGTGCCAGCTCATCGGGCGGGCTAGCCGGGGAGCTGTTTTTT.